A selection of T cell receptor beta chains follows, all from one sample in a study of blood T cell repertoires in COVID-19. TCRdb's table, derived via immunoSEQ multiplex PCR, lists solely in-frame clones and lacks some. This table holds 200,000 to 300,000 clones, approximately 87% found once. Sequenced sample: peripheral blood. These receptor sequences come from a man in his 60s with acute or convalescent COVID-19. Both conserved end residues are part of each CDR3. The D gene is left open where the match is weak. Only part of the rows carry a size: once, few, many, or a class if the clone is expanded.

CDR3	DNA	V	size	J	D
CASSQTRDSGLIEQFF	TGTGCCAGCAGCCAAACAAGGGACTCCGGGCTCATTGAGCAGTTCTTC	TRBV7-2	-	TRBJ2-1	-
CATSPRTGELFF	TGTGCCACCTCACCGAGAACCGGGGAGCTGTTTTTT	TRBV6-5	-	TRBJ2-2	-
CASMRAASLDYGYTF	TGTGCCAGCATGCGGGCGGCCTCACTGGACTATGGCTACACCTTC	TRBV6-5	many	TRBJ1-2	-
CASIPGASGYEQYF	TGTGCCAGCATCCCCGGGGCTAGCGGCTACGAGCAGTACTTC	TRBV28	-	TRBJ2-7	TRBD2
CASSSGQGVSEQYF	TGTGCCAGTAGCTCCGGACAGGGAGTATCCGAGCAGTACTTC	TRBV19	once	TRBJ2-7	TRBD1
CAISSRGRSTEAFF	TGTGCCATCAGTTCCCGGGGGAGGTCCACTGAAGCTTTCTTT	TRBV10-3	-	TRBJ1-1	-
CASSYRLTAQSYEQYF	TGTGCCAGCAGTTACCGGTTGACAGCCCAGTCCTACGAGCAGTACTTC	TRBV6-2/TRBV6-3	-	TRBJ2-7	-
CASSERLAGGTDTQYF	TGTGCCAGCAGCGAAAGACTAGCGGGAGGAACAGATACGCAGTATTTT	TRBV4-2	-	TRBJ2-3	TRBD2
CAIIFRNQPQHF	TGTGCCATCATATTCCGCAATCAGCCCCAGCATTTT	TRBV10-3	-	TRBJ1-5	-
CASRPPGQGIYEQYF	TGTGCCAGCAGACCCCCGGGACAGGGGATCTACGAGCAGTACTTC	TRBV28	-	TRBJ2-7	TRBD1
CASSLMGEIDQPQHF	TGCGCCAGCAGCTTGATGGGAGAGATTGACCAGCCCCAGCATTTT	TRBV5-1	-	TRBJ1-5	-
CASSLVRLAGTYEQYF	TGCGCCAGCAGCTTGGTTCGTCTAGCGGGAACCTACGAGCAGTACTTC	TRBV5-1	once	TRBJ2-7	TRBD2
CASSSNRAQPQHF	TGTGCCAGCAGTTCCAACAGGGCACAGCCCCAGCATTTT	TRBV6-2/TRBV6-3	-	TRBJ1-5	-
CASSLRREVQYF	TGTGCCAGCAGTCTCCGCAGGGAAGTGCAGTATTTT	TRBV28	once	TRBJ2-3	-
CASSIGTSGSYEQYF	TGTGCCAGTAGTATTGGGACTAGCGGCTCCTACGAGCAGTACTTC	TRBV19	-	TRBJ2-7	TRBD2
CASSQDLGRLSGNTIYF	TGCGCCAGCAGCCAAGATCTTGGCAGGCTCTCTGGAAACACCATATATTTT	TRBV4-1	-	TRBJ1-3	-
CASSPQGFPGGEAFF	TGCGCCAGCAGCCCACAAGGTTTCCCTGGGGGGGAAGCTTTCTTT	TRBV5-1	-	TRBJ1-1	-
CASSLGREGLEKFYEQYF	TGTGCCAGCAGTTTAGGGCGGGAGGGCCTCGAAAAATTTTACGAGCAGTACTTC	TRBV27	-	TRBJ2-7	TRBD2
CASSLKTGTGGNREYF	TGTGCCAGCAGCTTAAAAACCGGGACAGGGGGCAATAGGGAGTACTTC	TRBV7-2	-	TRBJ2-7	TRBD1
CASSRDRGRDEQFF	TGCGCCAGCAGCCGGGACAGGGGCCGAGATGAGCAGTTCTTC	TRBV5-1	-	TRBJ2-1	TRBD1
CASSSLQETYEQYF	TGTGCCAGCAGCTCCTTACAGGAAACCTACGAGCAGTACTTC	TRBV6-5	-	TRBJ2-7	-
CASSFPPLGLRSYEQYF	TGTGCCAGCAGCTTCCCTCCCCTGGGACTTCGCTCCTACGAGCAGTACTTC	TRBV7-2	-	TRBJ2-7	-
CASSWGDTYNEQFF	TGTGCCAGCAGCTGGGGGGATACCTACAATGAGCAGTTCTTC	TRBV6-6	-	TRBJ2-1	-
CASSPGTSGELFF	TGTGCCAGCAGCCCAGGGACTAGTGGGGAGCTGTTTTTT	TRBV3-1/TRBV3-2	-	TRBJ2-2	TRBD2
CASSPEETGGGGYTF	TGTGCCAGCAGTCCCGAAGAGACAGGGGGTGGAGGCTACACCTTC	TRBV7-6	-	TRBJ1-2	TRBD1
CASSLAIAGGDNEQFF	TGTGCCAGCAGCCTAGCTATAGCGGGAGGAGACAATGAGCAGTTCTTC	TRBV9	-	TRBJ2-1	TRBD2
CASSDVTTSASYEQYF	TGTGCCAGCAGTGACGTCACGACATCTGCATCCTACGAGCAGTACTTC	TRBV6-1	-	TRBJ2-7	-
CASSPRDRVGEQYF	TGTGCCAGCTCGCCCCGGGACAGGGTCGGGGAGCAGTACTTC	TRBV25-1	-	TRBJ2-7	TRBD1
CASSRDSPRPQHF	TGTGCCAGCTCCCGGGACAGCCCAAGGCCCCAGCATTTT	TRBV12-3/TRBV12-4	-	TRBJ1-5	TRBD1
CASSQEGQYNSPLHF	TGTGCCAGCAGCCAAGAGGGACAGTATAATTCACCCCTCCACTTT	TRBV11-3	-	TRBJ1-6	TRBD1
CASSLTGAETQYF	TGTGCCAGCAGTCTTACAGGCGCGGAGACCCAGTACTTC	TRBV27	-	TRBJ2-5	-
CATSDRDRVGGELFF	TGTGCCACCAGTGACCGGGACAGGGTTGGCGGGGAGCTGTTTTTT	TRBV24-1	-	TRBJ2-2	TRBD1
CSVEGLAGVGSYEQYF	TGCAGCGTTGAAGGTCTAGCGGGAGTGGGGTCCTACGAGCAGTACTTC	TRBV29-1	-	TRBJ2-7	TRBD2
CASRLADNNEQFF	TGTGCCAGCAGACTAGCGGACAACAATGAGCAGTTCTTC	TRBV5-5	-	TRBJ2-1	TRBD2
CASSYSRQGGEQYF	TGTGCCAGCAGTTACTCGAGACAGGGTGGCGAGCAGTACTTC	TRBV6-5	-	TRBJ2-7	TRBD1
CASSIGTSGGETQYF	TGTGCCAGCAGCATCGGGACTAGCGGAGGGGAGACCCAGTACTTC	TRBV13	-	TRBJ2-5	TRBD2
CASSLGPGSYEQYF	TGCGCCAGCAGCTTGGGACCAGGCTCCTACGAGCAGTACTTC	TRBV5-1	once	TRBJ2-7	-
CASSLDSLNEKLFF	TGCGCCAGCAGCTTGGATAGCTTAAATGAAAAACTGTTTTTT	TRBV5-1	-	TRBJ1-4	-
CASSVDSWAKNIQYF	TGTGCCAGCAGCGTGGACAGTTGGGCCAAAAACATTCAGTACTTC	TRBV7-2	-	TRBJ2-4	-
CASSLVLAGPRYNEQFF	TGTGCCAGCAGCTTAGTACTAGCGGGACCACGTTACAATGAGCAGTTCTTC	TRBV7-9	-	TRBJ2-1	TRBD2
CTSSPGVAGAPGSAQKGEQYF	TGCACCAGCAGCCCTGGGGTAGCGGGAGCACCCGGGAGCGCCCAGAAAGGGGAGCAGTACTTC	TRBV1	-	TRBJ2-7	-
CASSEAGGTGFTGELFF	TGTGCCAGCAGTGAAGCTGGGGGGACAGGATTCACCGGGGAGCTGTTTTTT	TRBV6-1	-	TRBJ2-2	TRBD1
CASSLTEYEQYF	TGTGCCAGCAGCCTGACTGAATACGAGCAGTACTTC	TRBV5-6	-	TRBJ2-7	-
CASSRHRAETQYF	TGTGCCAGCAGCAGACACCGCGCAGAGACCCAGTACTTC	TRBV28	-	TRBJ2-5	-
CASSPRAGGVDTQYF	TGTGCCAGCAGCCCGAGAGCGGGAGGGGTAGATACGCAGTATTTT	TRBV5-6	once	TRBJ2-3	TRBD2
CASSLMTGGLLLTYNEQFF	TGTGCCAGCAGCTTAATGACAGGGGGGCTCCTACTAACCTACAATGAGCAGTTCTTC	TRBV11-2	-	TRBJ2-1	TRBD1
CASSLGLGSPNTGELFF	TGTGCCAGCAGCTTAGGGCTAGGATCCCCGAACACCGGGGAGCTGTTTTTT	TRBV7-8	-	TRBJ2-2	-